This T cell receptor beta chain was recovered during a study of blood T cells in healthy people across ages. Using a J-beta primer mix together with a sample-barcoded 5' primer, a second PCR was run for 7 to 11 cycles. There were at least 3 million CDR3-containing paired-end reads obtained from each sample. TCRdb used MiXCR to reprocess the 5' RACE reads, holding one entry per CDR3 protein. The sample comprises 1,500,000 or so distinct CDR3 sequences, approximately 59% of which are singletons, and 5.5% to 8% rests with the top ten. Germline assignment: CDR1 LGHDT and CDR2 YNNKEL (reference sequence). This CDR3 is 15 amino acids long. As to this clonotype: Sequence at one end of the junction differs from germline and may be a read error.

Extraction of total RNA produced a minimum of 5 micrograms from each sample. This clonotype was sampled from a man aged 18 to 29 in good health. This chain uses TRBV3-1 with TRBJ2-7; 11 nucleotides agree with TRBD1. The sample was blood. CDR3 residues: CAGPYPRTGGYEQYF. DNA of the CDR3: TGTGCCGGCCCGTACCCGCGGACAGGGGGCTACGAGCAGTACTTT.